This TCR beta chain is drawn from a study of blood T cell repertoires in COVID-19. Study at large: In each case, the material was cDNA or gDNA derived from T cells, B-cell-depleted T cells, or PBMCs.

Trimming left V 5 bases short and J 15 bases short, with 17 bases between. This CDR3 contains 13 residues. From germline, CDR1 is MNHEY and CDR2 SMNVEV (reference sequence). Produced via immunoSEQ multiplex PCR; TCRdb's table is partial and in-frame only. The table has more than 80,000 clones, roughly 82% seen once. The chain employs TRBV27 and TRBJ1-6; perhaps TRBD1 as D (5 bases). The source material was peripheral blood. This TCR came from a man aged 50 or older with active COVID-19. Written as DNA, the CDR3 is TGTGCCAGCAGTCCACCTTTCGACAGAGACCTCCACTTT. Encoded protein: CASSPPFDRDLHF.